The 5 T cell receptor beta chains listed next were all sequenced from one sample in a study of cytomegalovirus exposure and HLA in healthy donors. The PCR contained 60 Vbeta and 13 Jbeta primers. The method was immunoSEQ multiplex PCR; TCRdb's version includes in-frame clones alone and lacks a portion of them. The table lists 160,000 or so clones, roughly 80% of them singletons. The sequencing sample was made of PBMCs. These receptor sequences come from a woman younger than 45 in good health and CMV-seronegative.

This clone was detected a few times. The CDR3 DNA reads TGTGCCAGCACCCGCCTATGGACAGGGTCCAACGAGCAGTACTTC. Its protein product is CASTRLWTGSNEQYF. The rearrangement joins TRBV5-8 to TRBJ2-7; 8 nucleotides align to TRBD1. J was trimmed by 5 bases and V by 6 bases; bases with no gene match: 13. CDR1 is SGHTS and CDR2 is YDEGEE in the germline V gene. CDR3 length: 15 amino acids.

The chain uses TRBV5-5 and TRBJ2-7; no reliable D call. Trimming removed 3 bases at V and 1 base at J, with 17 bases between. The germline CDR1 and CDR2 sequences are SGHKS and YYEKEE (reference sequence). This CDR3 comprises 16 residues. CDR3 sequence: CASSSILFPNSYEQYF. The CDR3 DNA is TGTGCCAGCAGCTCTATCTTGTTTCCGAATTCCTACGAGCAGTACTTC.

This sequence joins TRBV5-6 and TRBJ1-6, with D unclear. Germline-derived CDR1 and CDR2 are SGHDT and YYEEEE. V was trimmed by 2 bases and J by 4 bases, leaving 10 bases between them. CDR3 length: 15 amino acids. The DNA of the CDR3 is TGTGCCAGCAGCTTATTGACGGAGTATAATTCACCCCTCCACTTT. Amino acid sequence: CASSLLTEYNSPLHF.

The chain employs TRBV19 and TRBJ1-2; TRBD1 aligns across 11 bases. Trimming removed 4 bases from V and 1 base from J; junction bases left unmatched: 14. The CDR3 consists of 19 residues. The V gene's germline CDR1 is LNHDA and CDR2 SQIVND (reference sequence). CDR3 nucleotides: TGTGCCAGTAGTAGCACCCCGGGACAGGGGGGCACGGTTAACTATGGCTACACCTTC. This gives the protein CASSSTPGQGGTVNYGYTF.

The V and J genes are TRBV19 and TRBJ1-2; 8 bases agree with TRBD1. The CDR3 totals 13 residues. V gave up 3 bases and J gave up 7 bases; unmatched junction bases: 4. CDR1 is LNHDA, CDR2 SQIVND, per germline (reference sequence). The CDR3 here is CASSMDRASGYTF. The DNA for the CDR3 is TGTGCCAGTAGTATGGACAGGGCGAGTGGCTACACCTTC.